The 10 T cell receptor beta chains below were found in one sample sequenced in a study of T cells of healthy individuals listed by TCRdb under 2018. Library preparation used 5' RACE. The reads were generated on an Illumina MiSeq. The public reads were reanalyzed by TCRdb: fastp trimming at Q25, MiXCR alignment, in-frame beta chains only. Every CDR3 protein is listed once, alongside the most common genes and DNA of its rows. The sample data list about 96,000 distinct CDR3 sequences, and approximately 15% of these were observed just once. The ten largest clones capture roughly 6.1% of the sample. These receptors all come from a human donor in good health.

The chain is built from TRBV6-5 and TRBJ2-3; D remains unclear. The germline V and J ends were trimmed by 7 bases and 5 bases, with 19 bases remaining between them. Germline CDR1 MNHEY, CDR2 SVGAGI. CDR3 length: 15 residues. The CDR3 bases are TGTGCCAGCAAAGAATTAGGGCTCCCCGGAGATACGCAGTATTTT. Translated: CASKELGLPGDTQYF.

J is TRBJ2-3 and V is TRBV29-1; D ambiguous. In germline, CDR1 is SQVTM, CDR2 ANQGSEA. The CDR3 length is 14 residues. V was trimmed by 4 bases and J by 1 base, leaving 12 bases between them. The CDR3 DNA reads as TGCAGCGTTGGGGTTCGAGGACGCACAGATACGCAGTATTTT. It is translated as CSVGVRGRTDTQYF.

This clonotype has only a few counts. The J gene is TRBJ2-7, the V gene TRBV3-1, with 13 bases identical to TRBD2. J gave up 0 bases and V 2 bases, and 10 bases lay outside the gene matches. The germline V gene has CDR1 LGHDT and CDR2 YNNKEL (reference sequence). This CDR3 spans 19 amino acids. CDR3 DNA sequence: TGTGCCAGCAGCCAATCCCCGGGACTAGCGGGAACGAGCTCCTACGAGCAGTACTTC. As protein: CASSQSPGLAGTSSYEQYF.

This clonotype was counted between two and nine times. The chain recombines TRBV5-1 with TRBJ1-5; 7 bases match TRBD1. V gave up 4 bases and J gave up 3 bases; unmatched junction bases: 7. The germline V gene encodes CDR1 SGHRS and CDR2 YFSETQ. The CDR3 spans 15 residues. The CDR3 spells CASSPTGQFNQPQHF. The DNA for the CDR3 is TGCGCCAGCAGCCCTACGGGACAGTTCAATCAGCCCCAGCATTTT.

The CDR3 DNA reads as TGTGCCAGCAGCCGGGACGGCTATGGCTACACCTTC. Protein: CASSRDGYGYTF. The V and J genes are TRBV14 and TRBJ1-2, with D maybe TRBD1 (5 bases). V was shortened by 4 bases and J by 4 bases, with 7 bases between the two germline ends. Germline CDR1 SGHDN, CDR2 FVKESK. This CDR3 region has 12 residues.

This clonotype turned up a few times. V and J are TRBV4-2 and TRBJ2-2; 7 positions match TRBD2. This CDR3 is 16 amino acids long. V dropped 4 bases and J dropped 6; count of bases not matched to a gene: 11. Germline assignment: CDR1 LGHNA and CDR2 YNFKEQ. The CDR3 sequence is CASSPAGWTRPGELFF. The CDR3, as DNA: TGTGCCAGCAGCCCGGCGGGGTGGACTAGGCCCGGGGAGCTGTTTTTT.

This clonotype was observed many times. The V and J genes are TRBV12-3 or TRBV12-4 and TRBJ2-1, with D uncertain. CDR3 size: 15 residues. Trimming stripped 3 bases from V and 0 bases from J, with 9 bases between. Here the CDR3 reads CASSFELSSYNEQFF. As DNA, the CDR3 is TGTGCCAGCAGTTTCGAACTTAGCTCCTACAATGAGCAGTTCTTC.

Comments on this clonotype: A much larger clone sits a single nucleotide away, making a read error possible. CDR3 residues: CASSYSAEGVEVRELFF. The CDR3, as DNA: TGTGCCAGCAGTTACTCGGCGGAGGGGGTAGAGGTCAGGGAGCTGTTTTTT. This chain joins TRBV6-2 or TRBV6-3 and TRBJ2-2, with D perhaps being TRBD1 or TRBD2 (6 bases each). Germline V gene sequence: CDR1 MNHEY, CDR2 SVGEGT. CDR3 length: 17 amino acids. Trimming left V 0 bases short and J 9 bases short, with 20 bases between.

This clonotype was detected a few times. The junction departs from germline at one end; a sequencing error may be responsible. The gene calls are TRBV28 and TRBJ1-5; D remains ambiguous. Germline lookup yields CDR1 MDHEN and CDR2 SYDVKM. The CDR3 consists of 13 residues. The CDR3 DNA reads as TGTGCCAGCAGGGAGGCTCTGGATCAGCCCCAGAATTTT. Protein product: CASREALDQPQNF.

A few counts support this clonotype. The chain employs TRBV24-1 and TRBJ2-2, with a possible D match to TRBD1 (6 bases). Per germline, CDR1 KGHDR and CDR2 SFDVKD. V lost 5 bases and J 7 bases, leaving 13 bases between the germline ends. The CDR3 spans 14 residues. The CDR3 region has the DNA TGTGCCACCAGTGTCCGAGGGGGAAGCGGGGAGCTGTTTTTT. This translates into CATSVRGGSGELFF.